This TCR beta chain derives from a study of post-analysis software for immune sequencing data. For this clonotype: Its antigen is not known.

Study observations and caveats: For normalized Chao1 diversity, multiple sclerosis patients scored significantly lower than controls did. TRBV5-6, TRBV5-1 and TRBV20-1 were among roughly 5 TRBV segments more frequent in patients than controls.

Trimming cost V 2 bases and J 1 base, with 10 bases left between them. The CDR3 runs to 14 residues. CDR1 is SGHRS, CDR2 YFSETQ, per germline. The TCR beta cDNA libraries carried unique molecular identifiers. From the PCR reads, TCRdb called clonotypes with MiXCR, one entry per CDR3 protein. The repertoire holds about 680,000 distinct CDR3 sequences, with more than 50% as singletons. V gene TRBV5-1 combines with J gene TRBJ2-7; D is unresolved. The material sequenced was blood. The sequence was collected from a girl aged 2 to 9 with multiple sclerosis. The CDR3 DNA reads TGCGCCAGCAGCTTTGTGACGGGTTCCTACGAGCAGTACTTC. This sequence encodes CASSFVTGSYEQYF.